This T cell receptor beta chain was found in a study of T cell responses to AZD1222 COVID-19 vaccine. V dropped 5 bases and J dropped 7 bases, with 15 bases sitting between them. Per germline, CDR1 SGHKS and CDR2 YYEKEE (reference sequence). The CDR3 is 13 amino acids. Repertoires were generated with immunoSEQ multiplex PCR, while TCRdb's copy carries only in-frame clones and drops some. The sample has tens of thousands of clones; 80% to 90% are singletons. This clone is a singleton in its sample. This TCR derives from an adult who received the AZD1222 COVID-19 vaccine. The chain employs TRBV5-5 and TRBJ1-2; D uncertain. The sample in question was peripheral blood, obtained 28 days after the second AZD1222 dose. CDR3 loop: CASRLDPPAGYTF. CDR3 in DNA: TGTGCCAGCAGACTGGATCCCCCTGCTGGCTACACCTTC.